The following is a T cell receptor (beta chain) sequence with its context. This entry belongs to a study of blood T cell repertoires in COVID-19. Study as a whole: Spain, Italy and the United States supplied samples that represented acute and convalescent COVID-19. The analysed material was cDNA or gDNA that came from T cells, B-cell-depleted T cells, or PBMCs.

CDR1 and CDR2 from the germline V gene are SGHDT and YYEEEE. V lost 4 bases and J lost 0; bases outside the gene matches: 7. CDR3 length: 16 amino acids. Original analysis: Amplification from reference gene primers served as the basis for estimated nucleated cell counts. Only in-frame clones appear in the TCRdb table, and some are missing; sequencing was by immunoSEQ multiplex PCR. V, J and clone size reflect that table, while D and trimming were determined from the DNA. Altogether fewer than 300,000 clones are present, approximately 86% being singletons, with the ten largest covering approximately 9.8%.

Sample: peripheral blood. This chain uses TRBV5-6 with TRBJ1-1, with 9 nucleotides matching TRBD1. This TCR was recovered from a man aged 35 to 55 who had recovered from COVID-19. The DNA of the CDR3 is TGTGCCAGCAGCGAGGAGACAGGGGGTCTGAACACTGAAGCTTTCTTT. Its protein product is CASSEETGGLNTEAFF.